The 20 T cell receptor beta chains reported below all come from one sample, sequenced in a study of cytomegalovirus exposure and HLA in healthy donors. The PCR ran on 60 Vbeta and 13 Jbeta primers. The assay was immunoSEQ multiplex PCR, and TCRdb's table has in-frame clones only and misses some. The table lists about 160,000 clones, about 74% of them singletons. The specimen was PBMCs. Receptor source: a man in his forties in good health and CMV-seropositive.

This clone was counted only a few times. The chain carries TRBV20-1 and TRBJ1-2, with a tentative D call TRBD1 (5 bases). Germline CDR1 and CDR2: DFQATT and SNEGSKA (reference sequence). The CDR3 has 11 residues. Trimming took 6 bases from V and 7 from J, leaving 12 bases between them. Written as DNA, the CDR3 is TGCAGTGCCCGGCAGGGAAGTGGCTACACCTTC. It yields the protein CSARQGSGYTF.

This rearrangement joins TRBV6-6 to TRBJ1-2; D unresolved. V lost 6 bases, J lost 4 bases, and 9 bases lay in between. This CDR3 spans 12 amino acids. CDR1 is MNHNY and CDR2 is SVGAGI in the germline V gene (reference sequence). DNA of the CDR3: TGTGCCAGCAGGAGGCAGAGCTATGGCTACACCTTC. Protein sequence: CASRRQSYGYTF.

This chain links TRBV25-1 with TRBJ2-3; possibly TRBD2 for D (5 bases). The CDR3 consists of 11 residues. The V gene's germline CDR1 is MGHDK and CDR2 SYGVNS. The ends were cut back, 7 bases at V and 6 bases at J, with 8 bases in the middle. The CDR3 coding sequence is TGTGCCAGCAATCGAGGGGATACGCAGTATTTT. Protein sequence: CASNRGDTQYF.

This chain's CDR3 is CASSLGGGTDTQYF. CDR3 bases: TGCGCCAGCAGCCTAGGGGGAGGCACAGATACGCAGTATTTT. The chain combines TRBV4-3 with TRBJ2-3; possible D gene TRBD1, 6 bases. Deletions cut 4 bases from V and 1 base from J, with 9 bases between. The CDR3 is 14 residues long. Germline V gene sequence: CDR1 LGHNA, CDR2 YSLEER.

The genes are TRBV9 and TRBJ1-3; no firm D call. The CDR3 has 16 amino acids. Trimming shortened V by 0 bases and J by 4 bases, and 14 bases separated the two germline ends. Germline CDR1 reads SGDLS; CDR2 reads YYNGEE. The CDR3 region has the DNA TGTGCCAGCAGCGTAGGAGGCCCCCTCGGGGGAAACACCATATATTTT. As protein: CASSVGGPLGGNTIYF.

This clone was seen more than once but under ten times. The V and J genes are TRBV9 and TRBJ2-7, with TRBD1 identical over 8 bases. The germline gives CDR1 SGDLS, CDR2 YYNGEE. The CDR3 loop spans 12 amino acids. Trimming at V came to 3 bases and at J to 7 bases, leaving 3 bases not matched to a gene. CDR3 protein: CASSADRGEQYF. The CDR3 bases are TGTGCCAGCAGCGCCGACAGGGGTGAGCAGTACTTC.

This clone was found a few times. The V gene is TRBV28, the J gene TRBJ1-1, with 7 bases aligning to TRBD1. The V gene's germline CDR1 is MDHEN and CDR2 SYDVKM. There are 15 residues in the CDR3. The V and J ends lost 2 bases and 2 bases, in that order; junction bases with no gene match: 5. CDR3: CASSLTGTDNTEAFF. CDR3 DNA: TGTGCCAGCAGTTTAACCGGGACAGACAACACTGAAGCTTTCTTT.

The chain links TRBV7-8 to TRBJ2-7, with 8 bases identical to TRBD2. Trimming removed 3 bases from V and 0 bases from J; junction bases left unmatched: 4. Germline lookup yields CDR1 SGHVS and CDR2 FQNEAQ. The CDR3 sequence is 15 residues long. The CDR3 loop reads CASSFGGRNSYEQYF. The CDR3 coding sequence is TGTGCCAGCAGCTTTGGCGGGAGGAACTCCTACGAGCAGTACTTC.

The chain joins TRBV28 to TRBJ2-4; 8 nucleotides line up with TRBD1. The CDR3 loop spans 13 amino acids. V shed 5 bases and J 6 bases; nucleotides not matched to a gene: 3. Looked up from germline, CDR1 is MDHEN and CDR2 is SYDVKM. This chain's CDR3 is CASSGGTGNIQYF. CDR3 DNA: TGTGCCAGCAGTGGCGGGACAGGAAACATTCAGTACTTC.

The V gene is TRBV5-1, the J gene TRBJ1-2; maybe TRBD1 (6 bases). Deletions cut 4 bases from V and 4 bases from J, with 17 bases between. Germline values: CDR1 SGHRS, CDR2 YFSETQ. This CDR3 is built from 15 residues. The CDR3 loop reads CASSPGTQGSYGYTF. The CDR3 DNA follows: TGCGCCAGCAGCCCAGGGACACAAGGAAGCTATGGCTACACCTTC.

This sequence joins TRBV19 and TRBJ1-1; D unclear. The CDR3 has 14 amino acids. Germline V gives CDR1 LNHDA, CDR2 SQIVND (reference sequence). Deletions cut 3 bases from V and 0 bases from J, with 8 bases between. CDR3 bases: TGTGCCAGTAGTATTACGGGGATGAACACTGAAGCTTTCTTT. This gives the protein CASSITGMNTEAFF.

The chain combines TRBV6-1 with TRBJ1-1, with 7 bases lining up with TRBD1. The CDR3 totals 14 residues. Losses at the gene ends were 2 bases for V and 4 bases for J; bases not matched to a gene: 4. Germline V CDR1 and CDR2: MNHNS, SASEGT. The CDR3 loop is CASSEPRGSTEAFF. CDR3 nucleotide sequence: TGTGCCAGCAGTGAACCCAGGGGGAGCACTGAAGCTTTCTTT.

CDR3 loop: CASSLGDREGNEQFF. CDR3 coding DNA: TGCGCCAGCAGCTTGGGGGACAGGGAAGGGAATGAGCAGTTCTTC. V is TRBV5-1 and J is TRBJ2-1, with 9 bases fitting TRBD1. The CDR3 runs to 15 residues. V shed 0 bases, J shed 7 bases, and the junction held 5 bases outside the gene matches. From germline, CDR1 is SGHRS and CDR2 YFSETQ.

As DNA, the CDR3 is TGTGCCAGCAGTTACTTCGAAAGCGAGCAGTACTTC. It yields the protein CASSYFESEQYF. The chain employs TRBV6-6 and TRBJ2-5; D is ambiguous. With the DNA end fitting TRBJ2-7 better, the J assignment may be wrong. CDR1 is MNHNY, CDR2 SVGAGI, per germline (reference sequence). The CDR3 runs to 12 residues.

The V and J genes are TRBV5-5 and TRBJ1-2; 7 nucleotides match TRBD1. V lost 1 base and J lost 7; bases outside the gene matches: 4. Germline lookup yields CDR1 SGHKS and CDR2 YYEKEE (reference sequence). The CDR3 contains 13 residues. The CDR3 coding sequence is TGTGCCAGCAGCTTGACCCACAGGGGTGGCTACACCTTC. This translates into CASSLTHRGGYTF.

This clone was counted a few times. This chain links TRBV2 with TRBJ1-5; 9 nucleotides agree with TRBD1. J gave up 0 bases and V 8 bases, and 20 bases lay outside the gene matches. CDR1 and CDR2 from the germline V gene are SNHLY and FYNNEI. The CDR3 covers 20 residues. The CDR3 here is CASRDSLTGGLGYSNQPQHF. The CDR3 nucleotides are TGTGCCAGCCGGGATTCTCTGACAGGGGGTTTGGGATATAGCAATCAGCCCCAGCATTTT.

The chain couples TRBV2 to TRBJ2-3; tentative D call: TRBD1 (6 bases). The V end was cut by 8 bases, the J end by 1 base, with 13 bases between. CDR3 length equals 14 residues. The germline CDR1 and CDR2 sequences are SNHLY and FYNNEI. As DNA, the CDR3 is TGTGCCAGCGGCCGGGACACTCGCACAGATACGCAGTATTTT. The encoded protein is CASGRDTRTDTQYF.

This sequence joins TRBV28 and TRBJ2-7; D is uncertain. Germline V gene sequence: CDR1 MDHEN, CDR2 SYDVKM. The CDR3 contains 17 residues. V shed 5 bases and J shed 0 bases, with 20 bases lying between them. CDR3 bases: TGTGCCAGCAGTCCCTTTAGAGACAAGCTATCCTCCTACGAGCAGTACTTC. It yields the protein CASSPFRDKLSSYEQYF. Full variable domain (missing parts from reference TRBV28 and TRBJ2-7): DVKVTQSSRYLVKRTGEKVFLECVQDMDHENMFWYRQDPGLGLRLIYFSYDVKMKEKGDIPEGYSVSREKKERFSLILESASTNQTSMYLCASSPFRDKLSSYEQYFGPGTRLTVT.

This chain's CDR3 is CASSLRVLTDTQYF. CDR3 DNA: TGTGCCAGCAGCTTGAGAGTTCTCACAGATACGCAGTATTTT. The rearrangement uses TRBV5-8 and TRBJ2-3; no clear D. Trimming removed 1 base at V and 2 bases at J, with 8 bases between. The CDR3 extends over 14 amino acids. Germline assignment: CDR1 SGHTS and CDR2 YDEGEE.

This clone was seen a single time. The V and J genes are TRBV7-2 and TRBJ2-2, with no clear D. CDR1 and CDR2 from the germline V gene are SGHTA and FQGNSA. This CDR3 is built from 12 residues. With 4 bases removed from V and 3 bases from J, the gap between germline ends came to 3 bases. The CDR3 spells CASSSYTGELFF. CDR3 nucleotide sequence: TGTGCCAGCAGCTCCTACACCGGGGAGCTGTTTTTT. The full variable domain, completed using reference TRBV7-2 and TRBJ2-2, is GAGVSQSPSNKVTEKGKDVELRCDPISGHTALYWYRQSLGQGLEFLIYFQGNSAPDKSGLPSDRFSAERTGGSVSTLTIQRTQQEDSAVYLCASSSYTGELFFGEGSRLTVL.